What follows are 20 T cell receptor beta chains derived from one specimen sequenced in a study of blood T cell repertoires in COVID-19 (dated by TCRdb to about 2020). Library preparation was by the immunoSEQ multiplex PCR assay. The source is immuneACCESS, and TCRdb retained only in-frame sequences with V and J called. Part of the clones is not carried over; for the studies checked, unresolved V genes explain less than half of this, and the remainder is unexplained. The table for this sample lists about 150,000 clones; approximately 86% of them were counted only once. The ten largest clones capture approximately 0.63% of the sample. The sample consisted of peripheral blood. The receptors were sampled from a man in his sixties with COVID-19, enrolled during active disease.

J is TRBJ2-7 and V is TRBV5-8, with TRBD1 matching 8 bases. The V gene's germline CDR1 is SGHTS and CDR2 YDEGEE. V shed 0 bases, J shed 6 bases, and the junction held 11 bases outside the gene matches. CDR3 length equals 16 residues. CDR3 protein: CASSLVLGQGKVEQYF. The CDR3 nucleotides read TGTGCCAGCAGCTTGGTCCTCGGACAGGGTAAGGTCGAGCAGTACTTC. Full variable domain (missing parts from reference TRBV5-8 and TRBJ2-7): EAGVTQSPTHLIKTRGQQATLRCSPISGHTSVYWYQQALGLGLQFLLWYDEGEERNRGNFPPRFSGRQFPNYSSELNVNALELEDSALYLCASSLVLGQGKVEQYFGPGTRLTVT.

In nucleotides, the CDR3 is TGTGCCAGCAAAGGTTCGAGGGAGTCGTGGGAGACCCAGTACTTC. Encoded protein: CASKGSRESWETQYF. The chain recombines TRBV6-5 with TRBJ2-5, with D possibly being TRBD2 (5 bases). CDR1 MNHEY and CDR2 SVGAGI come from the germline V gene. V lost 7 bases to trimming and J lost 5 bases, with 20 bases between them. The CDR3 sequence is 15 residues long.

This clone was detected only once. This chain connects TRBV19 to TRBJ1-1; D is undetermined. V lost 2 bases and J lost 0, with 16 bases in between. Germline V gene lookup returns CDR1 LNHDA and CDR2 SQIVND (reference sequence). The CDR3 is 17 residues long. CDR3 in amino acids: CASSITSGGAMNTEAFF. The CDR3 nucleotides are TGTGCCAGTAGTATAACCTCGGGTGGAGCCATGAACACTGAAGCTTTCTTT.

V and J are TRBV3-1 (or the pseudogene TRBV3-2) and TRBJ2-5, with 7 bases lining up with TRBD2. V lost 4 bases and J lost 3; bases outside the gene matches: 5. The CDR3 spans 14 residues. Germline values: CDR1 LGHDT, CDR2 YNNKEL (reference sequence). CDR3 loop: CASSLGLIEETQYF. DNA for the CDR3: TGTGCCAGCAGCCTGGGACTAATTGAAGAGACCCAGTACTTC.

The rearrangement uses TRBV18 and TRBJ2-2; TRBD2 aligns across 7 bases. Germline V lookup: CDR1 KGHSH, CDR2 LQKENI. The CDR3 loop spans 16 amino acids. V shed 3 bases and J 4 bases; nucleotides not matched to a gene: 8. This CDR3 is CASSPKSGGLTGELFF. CDR3 bases: TGTGCCAGCTCACCCAAGTCGGGGGGACTCACCGGGGAGCTGTTTTTT.

This clone came up a few times. J is TRBJ1-4 and V is TRBV18; D is possibly TRBD1 (5 bases). The CDR3 contains 15 residues. In germline, CDR1 is KGHSH, CDR2 LQKENI. V lost 3 bases and J 3 bases, leaving 11 bases between the germline ends. CDR3 in DNA: TGTGCCAGCTCACCTTCGACAGCTTCTAATGAAAAACTGTTTTTT. Translating gives CASSPSTASNEKLFF.

The chain couples TRBV7-6 to TRBJ2-1, with 10 bases matching TRBD2. This CDR3 spans 13 amino acids. CDR1 and CDR2 (germline): SGHVS, FNYEAQ. Unmatched junction bases numbered 7, after V lost 2 bases and J lost 15 bases. The CDR3 is CASSLRAGGPPFF. CDR3 DNA sequence: TGTGCCAGCAGCTTACGAGCGGGGGGGCCTCCGTTCTTC. The whole variable domain, filled in from reference TRBV7-6 and TRBJ2-1, reads GAGVSQSPRYKVTKRGQDVALRCDPISGHVSLYWYRQALGQGPEFLTYFNYEAQQDKSGLPNDRFSAERPEGSISTLTIQRTEQRDSAMYRCASSLRAGGPPFFGPGTRLTVL.

This sequence joins TRBV4-3 and TRBJ2-1, with 10 bases identical to TRBD1. CDR1 LGHNA and CDR2 YSLEER come from the germline V gene. V shed 3 bases and J 5 bases; nucleotides not matched to a gene: 4. This CDR3 is built from 15 residues. CDR3 region: CASSQAGTGDNEQFF. As DNA, the CDR3 is TGCGCCAGCAGCCAGGCCGGGACAGGGGACAATGAGCAGTTCTTC.

The chain joins TRBV7-9 to TRBJ2-1; 14 nucleotides agree with TRBD2. The CDR3 consists of 16 residues. Trimming cost V 5 bases and J 7 bases; bases outside gene matches: 7. Germline CDR1 is SEHNR and CDR2 is FQNEAQ (reference sequence). In DNA, the CDR3 is TGTGCCAGCAGCGACGGGACTAGCGGGAGAAGGAATGAGCAGTTCTTC. Amino acids: CASSDGTSGRRNEQFF.

The rearrangement joins TRBV5-8 to TRBJ1-1; D is perhaps TRBD1 (6 bases). The CDR3 sequence is 14 residues long. Trimming took off 4 bases at V and 4 bases at J, with 14 bases between the two ends. The germline gives CDR1 SGHTS, CDR2 YDEGEE. Written as DNA, the CDR3 is TGTGCCAGCAGCCCGGACAGATTAATCACTGAAGCTTTCTTT. The encoded protein is CASSPDRLITEAFF.

This chain uses TRBV7-2 with TRBJ1-1; D unclear. Germline CDR1 SGHTA, CDR2 FQGNSA. V was clipped by 4 bases and J by 1 base, with 19 bases between them. This CDR3 region has 17 residues. The CDR3 loop is CASSSVGAVESNTEAFF. In nucleotides, the CDR3 is TGTGCCAGCAGCTCCGTAGGTGCGGTTGAGTCGAACACTGAAGCTTTCTTT.

The chain links TRBV7-9 to TRBJ1-6, with 7 bases aligning to TRBD1. The CDR3 is 15 residues long. Germline V gives CDR1 SEHNR, CDR2 FQNEAQ (reference sequence). The ends lost 5 bases at V and 7 bases at J; junction bases unmatched: 8. CDR3 in DNA: TGTGCCAGCAGCCGAGCGACAGGGACCAATTCACCCCTCCACTTT. Its protein product is CASSRATGTNSPLHF.

The rearrangement uses TRBV6-2 or TRBV6-3 and TRBJ2-7, with D unclear. Trimming took off 2 bases at V and 3 bases at J, with 5 bases between the two ends. This CDR3 has 12 residues. Germline CDR1 and CDR2: MNHEY and SVGEGT. The CDR3 loop is CASSYPFYEQYF. The CDR3 DNA reads TGTGCCAGCAGTTACCCCTTCTACGAGCAGTACTTC.

The gene calls are TRBV3-1 (or the pseudogene TRBV3-2) and TRBJ1-2, with 8 bases that match TRBD1. Germline-derived CDR1 and CDR2 are LGHDT and YNNKEL (reference sequence). V lost 5 bases, J lost 2 bases, and 7 bases stayed unmatched. This CDR3 spans 15 amino acids. CDR3: CASSAPGQANYGYTF. CDR3 nucleotide sequence: TGTGCCAGCAGCGCACCGGGACAGGCGAACTATGGCTACACCTTC.

This clone appeared once. J is TRBJ1-2 and V is TRBV18, with D possibly matching TRBD1 (5 bases). This CDR3 comprises 15 residues. Germline assignment: CDR1 KGHSH and CDR2 LQKENI. Trimming removed 6 bases at V and 2 bases at J, with 16 bases between. The chain's CDR3 is CASSSGGTVNYGYTF. Here the CDR3 DNA reads TGTGCCAGCTCTTCGGGGGGGACTGTCAACTATGGCTACACCTTC.

The CDR3 sequence is CASSLGRGAWDQPQHF. CDR3 bases: TGTGCCAGCAGCTTAGGCAGGGGCGCGTGGGATCAGCCCCAGCATTTT. The chain carries TRBV13 and TRBJ1-5; a possible D gene is TRBD1 (6 bases). Trimming shortened V by 0 bases and J by 5 bases, and 14 bases separated the two germline ends. The V gene's germline CDR1 is PRHDT and CDR2 FYEKMQ (reference sequence). The CDR3 spans 16 residues.

The chain is built from TRBV14 and TRBJ1-4; 9 bases map to TRBD1. Trimming cost V 4 bases and J 8 bases; bases outside gene matches: 8. There are 15 residues in the CDR3. Germline V gene data show CDR1 as SGHDN and CDR2 as FVKESK. Here the CDR3 DNA reads TGTGCCAGCAGCCCCCGAACAGGGGGCGTCGAAAAACTGTTTTTT. Encoded protein: CASSPRTGGVEKLFF.

The V gene is TRBV19, the J gene TRBJ1-1, with 9 bases aligning to TRBD1. Germline trimming cut 6 bases from V and 1 base from J; bases unmatched to any gene: 0. The CDR3 is 13 residues long. Germline CDR1 is LNHDA and CDR2 is SQIVND (reference sequence). CDR3 DNA sequence: TGTGCCAGTAGGGGACAGGGGAACACTGAAGCTTTCTTT. Amino acids: CASRGQGNTEAFF.

There are a few counts of this clone. V is TRBV28 and J is TRBJ1-1, with 7 positions matching TRBD1. CDR3 size: 14 residues. J was trimmed by 2 bases and V by 4 bases; bases with no gene match: 4. Germline values: CDR1 MDHEN, CDR2 SYDVKM. Here the CDR3 reads CASSSTGLNTEAFF. For the CDR3, the DNA is TGTGCCAGCAGTTCGACAGGGCTAAACACTGAAGCTTTCTTT.

V gene TRBV4-2 combines with J gene TRBJ1-2, with 11 bases identical to TRBD1. The CDR3 loop spans 18 amino acids. Germline CDR1 LGHNA, CDR2 YNFKEQ. Trimming cost V 2 bases and J 0 bases; bases outside gene matches: 8. The CDR3 nucleotides are TGTGCCAGCAGCCAATCGGACAGGGGGCCGAATACTAACTATGGCTACACCTTC. It specifies CASSQSDRGPNTNYGYTF.